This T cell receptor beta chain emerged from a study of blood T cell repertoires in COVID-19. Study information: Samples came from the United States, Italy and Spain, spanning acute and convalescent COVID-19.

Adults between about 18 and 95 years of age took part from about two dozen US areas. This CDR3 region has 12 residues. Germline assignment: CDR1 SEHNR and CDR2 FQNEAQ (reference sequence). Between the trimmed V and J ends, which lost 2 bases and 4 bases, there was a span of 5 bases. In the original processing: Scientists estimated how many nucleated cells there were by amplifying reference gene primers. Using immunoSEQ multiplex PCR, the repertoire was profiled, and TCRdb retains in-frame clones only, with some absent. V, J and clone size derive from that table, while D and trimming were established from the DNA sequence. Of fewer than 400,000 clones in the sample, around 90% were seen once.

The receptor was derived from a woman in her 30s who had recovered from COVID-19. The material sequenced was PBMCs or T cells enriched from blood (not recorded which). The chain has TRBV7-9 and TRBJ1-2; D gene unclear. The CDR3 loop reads CASSLFLYGYTF. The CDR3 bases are TGTGCCAGCAGCTTATTTCTCTATGGCTACACCTTC.